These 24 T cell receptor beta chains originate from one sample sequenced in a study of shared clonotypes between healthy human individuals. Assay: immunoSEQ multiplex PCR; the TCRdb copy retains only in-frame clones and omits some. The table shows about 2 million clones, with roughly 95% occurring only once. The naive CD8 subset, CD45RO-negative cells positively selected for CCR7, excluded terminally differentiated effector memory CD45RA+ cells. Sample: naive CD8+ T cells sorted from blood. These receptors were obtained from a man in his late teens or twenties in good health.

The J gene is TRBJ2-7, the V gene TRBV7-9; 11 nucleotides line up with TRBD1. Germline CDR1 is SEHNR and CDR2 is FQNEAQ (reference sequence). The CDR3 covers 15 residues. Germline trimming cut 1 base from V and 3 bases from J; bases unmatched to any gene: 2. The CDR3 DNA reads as TGTGCCAGCAGCTTAGGGACAGGGGGCGTCTACGAGCAGTACTTC. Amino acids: CASSLGTGGVYEQYF.

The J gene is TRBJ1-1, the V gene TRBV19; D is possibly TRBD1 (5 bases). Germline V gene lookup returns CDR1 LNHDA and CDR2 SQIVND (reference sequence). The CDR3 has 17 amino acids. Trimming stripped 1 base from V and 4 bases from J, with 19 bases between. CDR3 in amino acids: CASSIAPLGEGITEAFF. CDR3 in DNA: TGTGCCAGTAGTATAGCCCCGTTGGGGGAGGGGATCACTGAAGCTTTCTTT.

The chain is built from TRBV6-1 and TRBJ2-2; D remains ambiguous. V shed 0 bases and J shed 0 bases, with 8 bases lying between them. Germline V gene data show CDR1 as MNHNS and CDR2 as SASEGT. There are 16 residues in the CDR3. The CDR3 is CASSEAVWTNTGELFF. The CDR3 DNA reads TGTGCCAGCAGTGAAGCTGTTTGGACGAACACCGGGGAGCTGTTTTTT.

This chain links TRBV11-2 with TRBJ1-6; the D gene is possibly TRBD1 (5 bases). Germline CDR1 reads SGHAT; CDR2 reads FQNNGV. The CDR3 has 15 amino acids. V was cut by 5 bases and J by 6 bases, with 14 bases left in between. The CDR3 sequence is CASSPHGGGNSPLHF. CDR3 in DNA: TGTGCCAGCAGCCCCCATGGTGGGGGTAATTCACCCCTCCACTTT.

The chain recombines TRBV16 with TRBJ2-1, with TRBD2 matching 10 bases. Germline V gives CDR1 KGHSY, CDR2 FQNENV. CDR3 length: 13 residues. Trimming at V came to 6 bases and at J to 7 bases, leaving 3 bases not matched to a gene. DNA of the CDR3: TGTGCCAGCAGTATACTAGCGGGAAATGAGCAGTTCTTC. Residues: CASSILAGNEQFF. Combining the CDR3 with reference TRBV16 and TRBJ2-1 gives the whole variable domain GEEVAQTPKHLVRGEGQKAKLYCAPIKGHSYVFWYQQVLKNEFKFLISFQNENVFDETGMPKERFSAKCLPNSPCSLEIQATKLEDSAVYFCASSILAGNEQFFGPGTRLTVL.

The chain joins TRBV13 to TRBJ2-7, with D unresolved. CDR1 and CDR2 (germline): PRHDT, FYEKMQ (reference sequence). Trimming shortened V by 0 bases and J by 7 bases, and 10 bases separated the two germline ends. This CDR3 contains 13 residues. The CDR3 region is CASSLGRSGEQYF. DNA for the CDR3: TGTGCCAGCAGCTTAGGGCGGTCTGGGGAGCAGTACTTC.

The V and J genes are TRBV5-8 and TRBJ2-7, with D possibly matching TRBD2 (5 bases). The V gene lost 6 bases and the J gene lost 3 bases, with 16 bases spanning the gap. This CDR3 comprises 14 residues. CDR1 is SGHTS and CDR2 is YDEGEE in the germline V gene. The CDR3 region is CASNLHGIGYEQYF. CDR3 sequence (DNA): TGTGCCAGCAACCTCCACGGGATAGGCTACGAGCAGTACTTC.

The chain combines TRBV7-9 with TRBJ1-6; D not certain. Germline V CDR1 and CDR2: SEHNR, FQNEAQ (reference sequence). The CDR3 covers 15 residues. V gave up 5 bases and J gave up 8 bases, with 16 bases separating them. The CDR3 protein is CASSLTYPRDSPLHF. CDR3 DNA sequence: TGTGCCAGCAGCCTGACGTACCCCCGGGATTCACCCCTCCACTTT.

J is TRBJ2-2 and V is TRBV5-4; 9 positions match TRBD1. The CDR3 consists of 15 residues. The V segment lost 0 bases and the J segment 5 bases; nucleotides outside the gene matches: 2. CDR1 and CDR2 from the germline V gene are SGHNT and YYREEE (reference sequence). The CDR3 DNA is TGTGCCAGCAGCTTGGAAGGACAGGGGACCGGGGAGCTGTTTTTT. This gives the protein CASSLEGQGTGELFF.

The CDR3 region has the DNA TGTGCCAGCAGTTACTCAGCAGAGATTAATCAGCCCCAGCATTTT. Encoded protein: CASSYSAEINQPQHF. The V gene is TRBV6-6, the J gene TRBJ1-5; D is unclear. Trimming left V 0 bases short and J 4 bases short, with 10 bases between. In germline, CDR1 is MNHNY, CDR2 SVGAGI (reference sequence). The CDR3 runs to 15 residues.

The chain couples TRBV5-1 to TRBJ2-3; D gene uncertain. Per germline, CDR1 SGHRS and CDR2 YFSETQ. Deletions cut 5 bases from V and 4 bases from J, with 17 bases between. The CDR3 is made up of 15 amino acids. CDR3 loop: CASSSSTRDPDTQYF. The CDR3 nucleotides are TGCGCCAGCAGTTCGAGTACTCGAGACCCAGATACGCAGTATTTT.

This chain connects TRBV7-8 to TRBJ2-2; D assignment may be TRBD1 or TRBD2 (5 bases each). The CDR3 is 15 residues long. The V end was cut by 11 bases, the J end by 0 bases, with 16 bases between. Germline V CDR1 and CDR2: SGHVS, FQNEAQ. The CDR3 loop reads CALQKGTSNTGELFF. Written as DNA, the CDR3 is TGTGCCTTGCAAAAGGGGACCTCGAACACCGGGGAGCTGTTTTTT. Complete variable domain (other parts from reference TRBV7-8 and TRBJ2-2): GAGVSQSPRYKVAKRGQDVALRCDPISGHVSLFWYQQALGQGPEFLTYFQNEAQLDKSGLPSDRFFAERPEGSVSTLKIQRTQQEDSAVYLCALQKGTSNTGELFFGEGSRLTVL.

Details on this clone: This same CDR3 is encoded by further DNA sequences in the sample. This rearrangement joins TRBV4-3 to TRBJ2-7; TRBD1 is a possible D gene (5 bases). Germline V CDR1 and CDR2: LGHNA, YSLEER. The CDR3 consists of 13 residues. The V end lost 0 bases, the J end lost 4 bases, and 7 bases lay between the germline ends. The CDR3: CASSQERGYEQYF. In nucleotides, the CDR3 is TGCGCCAGCAGCCAAGAAAGGGGTTACGAGCAGTACTTC.

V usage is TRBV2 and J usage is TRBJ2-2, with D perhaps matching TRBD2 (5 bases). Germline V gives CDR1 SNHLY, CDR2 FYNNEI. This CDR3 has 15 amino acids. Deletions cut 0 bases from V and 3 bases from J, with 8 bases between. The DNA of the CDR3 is TGTGCCAGCAGTGAAGCGCACGGGGACACCGGGGAGCTGTTTTTT. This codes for CASSEAHGDTGELFF.

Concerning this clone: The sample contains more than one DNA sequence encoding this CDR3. CDR3 sequence reads: CASSFWTGNTEAFF. The DNA of the CDR3 is TGTGCCAGCAGTTTCTGGACAGGGAACACTGAAGCTTTCTTT. The chain has TRBV28 and TRBJ1-1, with 7 nucleotides matching TRBD1. This CDR3 has 14 residues. The ends lost 3 bases at V and 1 base at J; junction bases unmatched: 2. Germline V gives CDR1 MDHEN, CDR2 SYDVKM.

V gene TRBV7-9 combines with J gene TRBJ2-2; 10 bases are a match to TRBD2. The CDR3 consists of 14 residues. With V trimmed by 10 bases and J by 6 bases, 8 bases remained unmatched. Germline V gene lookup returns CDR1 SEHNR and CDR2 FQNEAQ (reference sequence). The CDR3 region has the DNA TGTGCCACCGATAGACTAGCGGGTTCCGGGGAGCTGTTTTTT. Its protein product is CATDRLAGSGELFF.

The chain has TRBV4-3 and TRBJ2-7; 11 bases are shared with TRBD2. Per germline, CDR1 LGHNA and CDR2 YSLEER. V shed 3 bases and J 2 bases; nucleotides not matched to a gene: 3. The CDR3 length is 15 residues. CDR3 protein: CASSHGTSGTYEQYF. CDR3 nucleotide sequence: TGCGCCAGCAGCCATGGGACTAGCGGAACCTACGAGCAGTACTTC.

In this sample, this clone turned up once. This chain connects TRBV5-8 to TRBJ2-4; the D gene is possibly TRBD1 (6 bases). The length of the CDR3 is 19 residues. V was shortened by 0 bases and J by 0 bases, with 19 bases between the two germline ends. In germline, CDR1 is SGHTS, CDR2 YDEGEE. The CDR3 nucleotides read TGTGCCAGCAGCTTGGGGCCGGGACACATACTACTAGCCAAAAACATTCAGTACTTC. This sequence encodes CASSLGPGHILLAKNIQYF.

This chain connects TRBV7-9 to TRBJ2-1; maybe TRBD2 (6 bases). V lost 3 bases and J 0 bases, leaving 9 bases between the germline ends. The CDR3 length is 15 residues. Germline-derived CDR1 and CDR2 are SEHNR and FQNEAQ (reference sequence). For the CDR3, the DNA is TGTGCCAGCAGCTTTCGAGCGGGCTCCTACAATGAGCAGTTCTTC. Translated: CASSFRAGSYNEQFF.

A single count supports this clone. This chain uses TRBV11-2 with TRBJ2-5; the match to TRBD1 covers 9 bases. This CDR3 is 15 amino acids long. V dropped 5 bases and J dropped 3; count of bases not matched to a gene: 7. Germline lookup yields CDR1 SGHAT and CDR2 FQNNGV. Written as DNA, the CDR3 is TGTGCCAGCAGCACAGGGACAGGGTCCGAAGAGACCCAGTACTTC. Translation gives CASSTGTGSEETQYF. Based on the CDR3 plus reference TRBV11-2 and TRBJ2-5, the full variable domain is EAGVAQSPRYKIIEKRQSVAFWCNPISGHATLYWYQQILGQGPKLLIQFQNNGVVDDSQLPKDRFSAERLKGVDSTLKIQPAKLEDSAVYLCASSTGTGSEETQYFGPGTRLLVL.

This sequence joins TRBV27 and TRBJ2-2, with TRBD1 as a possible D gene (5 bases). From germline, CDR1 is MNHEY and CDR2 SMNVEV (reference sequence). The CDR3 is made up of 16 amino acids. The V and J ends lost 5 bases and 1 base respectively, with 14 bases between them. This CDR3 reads CASSPTRQLNTGELFF. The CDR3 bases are TGTGCCAGCAGTCCAACCCGACAGCTGAACACCGGGGAGCTGTTTTTT.

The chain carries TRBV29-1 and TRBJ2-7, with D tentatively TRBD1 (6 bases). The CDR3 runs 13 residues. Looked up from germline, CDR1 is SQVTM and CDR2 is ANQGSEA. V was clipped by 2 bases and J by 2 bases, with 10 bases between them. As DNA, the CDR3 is TGCAGCGTTGAACAGGGGATTCCCTACGAGCAGTACTTC. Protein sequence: CSVEQGIPYEQYF.

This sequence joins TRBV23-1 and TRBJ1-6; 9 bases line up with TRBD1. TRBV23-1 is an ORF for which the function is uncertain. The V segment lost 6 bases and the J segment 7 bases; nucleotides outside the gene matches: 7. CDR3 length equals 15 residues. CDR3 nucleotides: TGCGCCAGCAGCCTACAGGGGGCACCCAATTCACCCCTCCACTTT. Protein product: CASSLQGAPNSPLHF.

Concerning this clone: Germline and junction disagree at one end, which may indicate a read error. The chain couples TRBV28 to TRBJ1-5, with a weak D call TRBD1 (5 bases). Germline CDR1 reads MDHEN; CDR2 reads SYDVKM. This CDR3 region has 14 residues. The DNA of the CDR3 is TGTGCCAGCAGTTTCCGGGGCTACAATCGGCCCCAGCATTTT. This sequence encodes CASSFRGYNRPQHF.